This T cell receptor (beta chain) was identified in a study of cytomegalovirus exposure and HLA in healthy donors. The CDR3 consists of 14 residues. Germline CDR1 and CDR2: LGHNA and YNFKEQ. V lost 3 bases to trimming and J lost 6 bases, with 13 bases between them. Produced via immunoSEQ multiplex PCR; TCRdb's table is partial and in-frame only. The data show around 60,000 clones, 95% seen once. The chain has TRBV4-2 and TRBJ2-3; D possibly corresponds to TRBD1 (5 bases). What was sequenced was PBMCs. The TCR originated in a woman aged 18-35 years in good health and CMV-seropositive. The CDR3 protein is CASSQPGHVDTQYF. DNA of the CDR3: TGTGCCAGCAGCCAGCCTGGACACGTGGATACGCAGTATTTT.